These 32 T cell receptor beta chains share one sample of origin, sequenced in a study of memory CD4+ T cells and cytomegalovirus serostatus. The sort gate was single viable CD3+CD4+CD8-CD45RO+ cells for memory CD4+ T cells. This table comes from immunoSEQ multiplex PCR, and its TCRdb copy is limited to in-frame clones, with some not included. The sample includes approximately 88,000 clones, under 90% of them seen just once. The sequenced sample was memory CD4+ T cells from blood. The receptors originated from an adult in good health and CMV-seropositive.

V gene TRBV5-1 combines with J gene TRBJ2-3; 9 bases agree with TRBD2. The CDR3 loop spans 17 amino acids. Trimming removed 0 bases from V and 5 bases from J; junction bases left unmatched: 10. Germline CDR1 and CDR2: SGHRS and YFSETQ. Here the CDR3 DNA reads TGCGCCAGCAGCTTGGGGATTAGCGGGAGATTAGGAGATACGCAGTATTTT. Its translation is CASSLGISGRLGDTQYF.

The V gene is TRBV5-8, the J gene TRBJ2-5; D might be TRBD1 or TRBD2, each matching 5 bases. The germline V gene has CDR1 SGHTS and CDR2 YDEGEE. V was trimmed by 0 bases and J by 7 bases, leaving 16 bases between them. The CDR3 extends over 15 amino acids. The CDR3 sequence: CASSLGGGRRVTQYF. CDR3 bases: TGTGCCAGCAGCTTGGGTGGGGGTCGGAGAGTGACCCAGTACTTC. Full variable domain (missing parts from reference TRBV5-8 and TRBJ2-5): EAGVTQSPTHLIKTRGQQATLRCSPISGHTSVYWYQQALGLGLQFLLWYDEGEERNRGNFPPRFSGRQFPNYSSELNVNALELEDSALYLCASSLGGGRRVTQYFGPGTRLLVL.

The chain carries TRBV19 and TRBJ1-2; a possible D gene is TRBD1 (5 bases). Trimming pared 5 bases from V and 7 bases from J, leaving 14 bases between. CDR3 length: 13 residues. The V gene's germline CDR1 is LNHDA and CDR2 SQIVND (reference sequence). DNA of the CDR3: TGTGCCAGTAGTCCAAGGGACTTTTCTGGCTACACCTTC. As protein: CASSPRDFSGYTF.

The genes are TRBV7-3 and TRBJ2-2, with TRBD1 matching 7 bases. There are 15 residues in the CDR3. Germline CDR1 is SGHTA and CDR2 is FQGTGA. J lost 7 bases, V lost 5 bases, and 10 bases had no gene match. In nucleotides, the CDR3 is TGTGCCAGCAGCCCAACACAGGGGTCAGGCGGGGAGCTGTTTTTT. It is translated as CASSPTQGSGGELFF. Variable domain in full (rest from reference TRBV7-3 and TRBJ2-2): GAGVSQTPSNKVTEKGKYVELRCDPISGHTALYWYRQSLGQGPEFLIYFQGTGAADDSGLPNDRFFAVRPEGSVSTLKIQRTERGDSAVYLCASSPTQGSGGELFFGEGSRLTVL.

In DNA form, the CDR3 reads TGTGCCAGCAGCAGCGTGGGAGGGCTCGAGCAGTACTTC. Translating it yields CASSSVGGLEQYF. The chain links TRBV6-5 to TRBJ2-7, with 7 bases that match TRBD2. CDR1 MNHEY and CDR2 SVGAGI come from the germline V gene. The CDR3 totals 13 residues. V was pared by 6 bases and J by 6 bases, with 8 bases of the junction left unmatched.

This clone was counted between two and nine times. The V call is TRBV13, the J call TRBJ1-3; 8 bases map to TRBD1. The germline V gene has CDR1 PRHDT and CDR2 FYEKMQ (reference sequence). The CDR3 is made up of 15 amino acids. V gave up 5 bases and J gave up 4 bases; unmatched junction bases: 7. CDR3 in amino acids: CASSIGQGTGNTIYF. Written as DNA, the CDR3 is TGTGCCAGCAGCATTGGACAGGGCACCGGAAACACCATATATTTT.

V and J are TRBV5-1 and TRBJ2-3; 10 bases line up with TRBD1. The CDR3 is made up of 16 amino acids. The V segment lost 4 bases and the J segment 4 bases; nucleotides outside the gene matches: 9. Germline V gives CDR1 SGHRS, CDR2 YFSETQ. The DNA of the CDR3 is TGCGCCAGCAGCGATTTGACAGGGGGCGATGCAGATACGCAGTATTTT. It is translated as CASSDLTGGDADTQYF.

This chain connects TRBV28 to TRBJ1-2; D gene unclear. Deletions cut 10 bases from V and 4 bases from J, with 7 bases between. CDR1 is MDHEN and CDR2 is SYDVKM in the germline V gene. CDR3 size: 10 residues. The CDR3 reads CATGFYGYTF. DNA of the CDR3: TGTGCCACAGGATTCTATGGCTACACCTTC.

The chain links TRBV27 to TRBJ1-2; 7 positions agree with TRBD1. Looked up from germline, CDR1 is MNHEY and CDR2 is SMNVEV (reference sequence). After removal of 5 bases from V and 4 bases from J, the junction contained 4 bases not matched to a gene. The CDR3 extends over 13 amino acids. The CDR3 DNA follows: TGTGCCAGCAGTCCTCAGGGGGTCTATGGCTACACCTTC. Its translation is CASSPQGVYGYTF.

The chain joins TRBV10-3 to TRBJ1-2; D is unclear. The V end was cut by 5 bases, the J end by 1 base, with 11 bases between. This CDR3 has 14 amino acids. Per germline, CDR1 ENHRY and CDR2 SYGVKD. The CDR3 region has the DNA TGTGCCATCAGTCCGGACCGGAATAACTATGGCTACACCTTC. Translation gives CAISPDRNNYGYTF.

The rearrangement links TRBV19 to TRBJ2-6; TRBD1 matches at 9 bases. With 2 bases clipped from V and 2 bases from J, the junction kept 1 base outside the gene matches. CDR3 length: 16 amino acids. CDR1 and CDR2 from the germline V gene are LNHDA and SQIVND (reference sequence). This CDR3 is CASSITGGAGANVLTF. CDR3 sequence (DNA): TGTGCCAGTAGTATAACAGGGGGCGCTGGGGCCAACGTCCTGACTTTC.

The chain carries TRBV19 and TRBJ2-2; 7 bases agree with TRBD2. CDR3 size: 14 residues. Trimming at V came to 5 bases and at J to 6 bases, leaving 6 bases not matched to a gene. From germline, CDR1 is LNHDA and CDR2 SQIVND (reference sequence). The CDR3 region is CASSQRGAPGELFF. The CDR3 DNA is TGTGCCAGTAGTCAGCGGGGAGCCCCCGGGGAGCTGTTTTTT.

This rearrangement joins TRBV6-6 to TRBJ1-2, with D unclear. Germline V CDR1 and CDR2: MNHNY, SVGAGI (reference sequence). V was pared by 7 bases and J by 8 bases, with 14 bases between. CDR3 size: 12 residues. CDR3 residues: CASTKGESGYTF. The CDR3 coding sequence is TGTGCCAGCACCAAGGGCGAATCCGGCTACACCTTC.

The rearrangement joins TRBV27 to TRBJ2-5; D unclear. The CDR3 is made up of 14 amino acids. The ends were cut back, 8 bases at V and 1 base at J, with 14 bases in the middle. Germline V gene sequence: CDR1 MNHEY, CDR2 SMNVEV (reference sequence). The CDR3 DNA reads TGTGCCAGCGCTCCCTGGGGAAGCCAAGAGACCCAGTACTTC. Its translation: CASAPWGSQETQYF.

CDR3 sequence reads: CAWSGQDRVGGYTF. DNA of the CDR3: TGTGCCTGGAGTGGGCAGGACAGGGTTGGTGGCTACACCTTC. The rearrangement uses TRBV30 and TRBJ1-2; 8 positions match TRBD1. The CDR3 is 14 residues long. The V and J ends lost 1 base and 7 bases, in that order; junction bases with no gene match: 8. Germline V gene data show CDR1 as GTSNPN and CDR2 as SVGIG (reference sequence).

The chain recombines TRBV6-5 with TRBJ2-7; 9 nucleotides line up with TRBD1. This CDR3 region has 14 residues. Per germline, CDR1 MNHEY and CDR2 SVGAGI. Germline trimming cut 4 bases from V and 6 bases from J; bases unmatched to any gene: 7. This CDR3 reads CASSLTGGAGEQYF. CDR3 DNA: TGTGCCAGCAGTTTGACAGGGGGGGCAGGCGAGCAGTACTTC.

The chain is built from TRBV4-2 and TRBJ1-2, with a weak D call TRBD1 (5 bases). The germline CDR1 and CDR2 sequences are LGHNA and YNFKEQ. This CDR3 is 12 amino acids long. V lost 4 bases and J 11 bases, leaving 14 bases between the germline ends. The CDR3 DNA reads as TGTGCCAGCAGCCCCGTTAGGGGTGGGTACACCTTC. The encoded protein is CASSPVRGGYTF.

This chain uses TRBV10-3 with TRBJ1-1, with D maybe TRBD1 (5 bases). The length of the CDR3 is 13 residues. The germline V gene has CDR1 ENHRY and CDR2 SYGVKD. Trimming removed 5 bases from V and 4 bases from J, with 11 bases in between. The CDR3 DNA reads as TGTGCCATCAGTACGGACCAGGGCACTGAAGCTTTCTTT. Protein sequence: CAISTDQGTEAFF.

This rearrangement joins TRBV5-6 to TRBJ2-1; 12 bases agree with TRBD1. Germline V gives CDR1 SGHDT, CDR2 YYEEEE. Trimming removed 4 bases from V and 7 bases from J; junction bases left unmatched: 12. The CDR3 runs to 17 residues. The CDR3 DNA is TGTGCCAGCAGCCCCTCGCGGGACAGGGGGCAGAGGAATGAGCAGTTCTTC. Its protein is CASSPSRDRGQRNEQFF.

In regard to this clone: One end of the junction is discordant with germline, which a read error may explain. This chain uses TRBV29-1 with TRBJ1-2; D ambiguous. The germline V gene encodes CDR1 SQVTM and CDR2 ANQGSEA. The length of the CDR3 is 11 residues. CDR3 residues: CTVSGNYGYTF. The CDR3 nucleotides are TGCACCGTTTCTGGGAACTATGGCTACACCTTC.

The gene calls are TRBV19 and TRBJ1-5; perhaps TRBD1 as D (5 bases). Deletions cut 3 bases from V and 6 bases from J, with 15 bases between. The CDR3 extends over 15 amino acids. The germline V gene has CDR1 LNHDA and CDR2 SQIVND (reference sequence). The CDR3 sequence is CASSILLGAGQPQHF. CDR3 bases: TGTGCCAGTAGTATCCTCCTCGGGGCCGGTCAGCCCCAGCATTTT. The full variable domain, with the rest looked up from reference TRBV19 and TRBJ1-5, is DGGITQSPKYLFRKEGQNVTLSCEQNLNHDAMYWYRQDPGQGLRLIYYSQIVNDFQKGDIAEGYSVSREKKESFPLTVTSAQKNPTAFYLCASSILLGAGQPQHFGDGTRLSIL.

The CDR3 sequence is CASSLRRSSYNEQFF. CDR3 nucleotide sequence: TGTGCCAGCAGCCTGCGGCGGAGCTCCTACAATGAGCAGTTCTTC. The V and J genes are TRBV28 and TRBJ2-1; no reliable D call. V was clipped by 6 bases and J by 0 bases, with 12 bases between them. Germline CDR1 and CDR2: MDHEN and SYDVKM. The CDR3 consists of 15 residues.

The chain couples TRBV27 to TRBJ2-2, with 7 bases identical to TRBD1. Germline V gives CDR1 MNHEY, CDR2 SMNVEV (reference sequence). J gave up 1 base and V 2 bases, and 1 base lay outside the gene matches. The CDR3 spans 15 residues. The CDR3 spells CASSLTGVNTGELFF. CDR3 DNA sequence: TGTGCCAGCAGTTTAACAGGGGTGAACACCGGGGAGCTGTTTTTT.

This clone showed up just a few times. The chain combines TRBV4-2 with TRBJ1-1; D perhaps matches TRBD1 (5 bases). The CDR3 totals 13 residues. Germline V CDR1 and CDR2: LGHNA, YNFKEQ. Deletions cut 5 bases from V and 1 base from J, with 8 bases between. In DNA form, the CDR3 reads TGTGCCAGCAGCGCCCAGGGGAACACTGAAGCTTTCTTT. This translates into CASSAQGNTEAFF.

The chain is built from TRBV4-1 and TRBJ2-1; weak D call: TRBD2 (6 bases). Germline CDR1 is MGHRA and CDR2 is YSYEKL. Between the trimmed V and J ends, which lost 4 bases and 6 bases, there was a span of 13 bases. The CDR3 runs 14 residues. The CDR3 reads CASSRGGLGNEQFF. DNA of the CDR3: TGCGCCAGCAGCCGGGGAGGCTTGGGCAATGAGCAGTTCTTC.

The chain couples TRBV6-6 to TRBJ2-1, with D tentatively TRBD1 or TRBD2 (5 bases each). Trimming took off 0 bases at V and 7 bases at J, with 10 bases between the two ends. The CDR3 runs 14 residues. The germline gives CDR1 MNHNY, CDR2 SVGAGI (reference sequence). CDR3 nucleotides: TGTGCCAGCAGTTACTCATGGGGGATTAATGAGCAGTTCTTC. This codes for CASSYSWGINEQFF.

This clone was counted once. The rearrangement links TRBV5-1 to TRBJ2-7; 8 bases map to TRBD1. Trimming at V came to 5 bases and at J to 7 bases, leaving 11 bases not matched to a gene. Looked up from germline, CDR1 is SGHRS and CDR2 is YFSETQ. This CDR3 spans 14 amino acids. The CDR3 here is CASSDTGGVGEQYF. The CDR3 bases are TGCGCCAGCAGTGATACAGGGGGAGTAGGTGAGCAGTACTTC.

The chain couples TRBV28 to TRBJ1-4, with 10 bases identical to TRBD1. J gave up 5 bases and V 5 bases, and 5 bases lay outside the gene matches. Germline V CDR1 and CDR2: MDHEN, SYDVKM. The CDR3 sequence is 15 residues long. CDR3 nucleotide sequence: TGTGCCAGCAGTCTCTGGACAGGGGGAAATGAAAAACTGTTTTTT. Protein: CASSLWTGGNEKLFF.

On this clone itself: Additional DNA sequences in this sample encode the identical CDR3. The V call is TRBV9, the J call TRBJ2-1; 7 bases match TRBD2. Trimming at V came to 0 bases and at J to 7 bases, leaving 4 bases not matched to a gene. CDR3 size: 14 residues. Looked up from germline, CDR1 is SGDLS and CDR2 is YYNGEE. The CDR3: CASSVEMGLNEQFF. CDR3 nucleotide sequence: TGTGCCAGCAGCGTAGAGATGGGACTAAATGAGCAGTTCTTC.

This clone was detected only once. The J gene is TRBJ2-3, the V gene TRBV27, with 10 bases lining up with TRBD2. J lost 0 bases, V lost 1 base, and 4 bases had no gene match. Germline-derived CDR1 and CDR2 are MNHEY and SMNVEV (reference sequence). CDR3 length: 17 residues. CDR3 protein: CASSLFTSGASTDTQYF. The CDR3 nucleotides are TGTGCCAGCAGTTTATTTACTAGCGGGGCTAGCACAGATACGCAGTATTTT.

The CDR3 nucleotides are TGTGCCAGCAGCTCCTTGTCACCGGGACAGAACACAGATACGCAGTATTTT. It yields the protein CASSSLSPGQNTDTQYF. J is TRBJ2-3 and V is TRBV7-2, with 7 bases aligning to TRBD1. The CDR3 totals 17 residues. Unmatched junction bases numbered 12, after V lost 4 bases and J lost 2 bases. Germline V lookup: CDR1 SGHTA, CDR2 FQGNSA.

This sequence joins TRBV5-1 and TRBJ2-1; D may be TRBD2 (5 bases). The CDR3 is 13 amino acids. V lost 0 bases and J lost 7, with 8 bases in between. Per germline, CDR1 SGHRS and CDR2 YFSETQ. The CDR3 loop is CASSLGGLNEQFF. CDR3 in DNA: TGCGCCAGCAGCTTGGGAGGGCTAAATGAGCAGTTCTTC.